This TCR beta chain was sequenced in a study of T-cell memory formation after mild COVID-19. The study, taken as a whole, reports: The appearance of some responding clones in pre-infection memory suggested that cross-reactive memory joined.

For this clonotype: What it binds is unknown.

V was pared by 10 bases and J by 4 bases, with 11 bases of the junction left unmatched. The CDR3 is 14 amino acids. The V gene's germline CDR1 is MNHNY and CDR2 SVGAGI (reference sequence). It was 5'RACE with constant-segment primers that produced the TCR alpha and TCR beta cDNA libraries, which carried sample barcodes and UMIs. TCRdb re-analysed the 5' RACE reads in MiXCR, keeping a single row per CDR3 protein. The sample contains 400,000 to 550,000 distinct CDR3 sequences, roughly 25% of which appear only once. The TCR originated in an adult woman who had mild COVID-19 (a few samples of this study predate the infection). Cell type and time point are not known. What was sequenced was PBMCs or a T cell subset sorted from them (not recorded which). This chain links TRBV6-6 with TRBJ2-7, with 9 bases aligning to TRBD1. CDR3 sequence (DNA): TGTGCCACCTCGGTGGGACAGGGCGTATACGAGCAGTACTTC. Its protein is CATSVGQGVYEQYF.